The rows below give T cell receptor beta chains drawn from one sample of a study of blood T cell repertoires in COVID-19. Only in-frame clones appear in the TCRdb table, and some are missing; sequencing was by immunoSEQ multiplex PCR. Of 200,000 to 250,000 clones listed, approximately 78% are singletons. Sequenced: peripheral blood. These receptor sequences come from a woman aged 35 to 49 with acute or convalescent COVID-19. Each CDR3 is given with its conserved first and last residue. Fields, in order: V gene, clone size, J gene, D gene, CDR3 protein, CDR3 DNA. A D gene is named only where the DNA matches it firmly. Where a row states a size, it is once, few, many or the class of an expanded clone; other rows omit it.

V: TRBV11-3
size: NA
J: TRBJ2-1
D: TRBD2
CDR3: CASSLDRGLASRNEQFF
DNA: TGTGCCAGCAGCTTAGATAGGGGACTAGCGTCAAGGAATGAGCAGTTCTTC

V: TRBV28
size: once
J: TRBJ1-5
D: NA
CDR3: CASSFGLGRGGNQPQHF
DNA: TGTGCCAGCAGTTTTGGTCTCGGGAGAGGTGGCAATCAGCCCCAGCATTTT

V: TRBV9
size: NA
J: TRBJ1-3
D: TRBD1
CDR3: CASSARDRVLSGNTIYF
DNA: TGTGCCAGCAGCGCCCGGGACAGGGTCCTCTCTGGAAACACCATATATTTT

V: TRBV14
size: NA
J: TRBJ1-1
D: NA
CDR3: CASSQGRKNTEAFF
DNA: TGTGCCAGCAGCCAGGGGCGGAAGAACACTGAAGCTTTCTTT

V: TRBV7-2
size: NA
J: TRBJ1-2
D: NA
CDR3: CASSISTVSYGYTF
DNA: TGTGCCAGCAGCATATCGACAGTCAGTTATGGCTACACCTTC

V: TRBV7-9
size: NA
J: TRBJ2-2
D: NA
CDR3: CASSLVVASIYGGELFF
DNA: TGTGCCAGCAGCTTAGTCGTAGCGAGCATTTATGGCGGGGAGCTGTTTTTT

V: TRBV29-1
size: NA
J: TRBJ2-1
D: TRBD1
CDR3: CSSRAGGFNEQFF
DNA: TGCAGCTCCCGGGCAGGGGGCTTCAATGAGCAGTTCTTC

V: TRBV7-2
size: NA
J: TRBJ2-1
D: TRBD2
CDR3: CASSLRGAGSAGEQFF
DNA: TGTGCCAGCAGCTTAAGGGGAGCGGGATCCGCGGGTGAGCAGTTCTTC

V: TRBV12-3/TRBV12-4
size: few
J: TRBJ1-5
D: NA
CDR3: CASSTGNQPQHF
DNA: TGTGCCAGCAGTACAGGCAATCAGCCCCAGCATTTT

V: TRBV24-1
size: NA
J: TRBJ2-7
D: NA
CDR3: CATSDAGTPSYEQYF
DNA: TGTGCCACCAGTGATGCCGGGACTCCCTCCTACGAGCAGTACTTC

V: TRBV5-1
size: few
J: TRBJ1-3
D: NA
CDR3: CASSLEAGGGNTIYF
DNA: TGCGCCAGCAGCTTGGAGGCAGGAGGTGGAAACACCATATATTTT

V: TRBV18
size: NA
J: TRBJ1-1
D: NA
CDR3: CVASAAPNTEAFF
DNA: TGTGTAGCCTCCGCAGCCCCAAACACTGAAGCTTTCTTT

V: TRBV18
size: NA
J: TRBJ1-4
D: TRBD1
CDR3: CASSPTTGGEKLFF
DNA: TGTGCCAGCTCACCAACAACAGGGGGTGAAAAACTGTTTTTT

V: TRBV2
size: NA
J: TRBJ2-7
D: NA
CDR3: CASSETGSSTYEQYF
DNA: TGTGCCAGCAGTGAAACAGGGTCCTCTACCTACGAGCAGTACTTC

V: TRBV7-2
size: NA
J: TRBJ2-7
D: TRBD2
CDR3: CASSLEAGVWEQYF
DNA: TGTGCCAGCAGCTTAGAAGCGGGAGTATGGGAGCAGTACTTC

V: TRBV5-1
size: NA
J: TRBJ1-5
D: NA
CDR3: CASSFDSGSNQPQHF
DNA: TGCGCCAGCAGCTTCGACTCGGGAAGCAATCAGCCCCAGCATTTT

V: TRBV11-2
size: NA
J: TRBJ2-7
D: NA
CDR3: CASSSTPSYEQYF
DNA: TGTGCCAGCAGCTCGACTCCCTCCTACGAGCAGTACTTC

V: TRBV7-9
size: NA
J: TRBJ2-7
D: TRBD2
CDR3: CASSSPYGPGTSGSGEQYF
DNA: TGTGCCAGCAGCTCCCCATACGGTCCCGGGACTAGCGGGAGCGGAGAGCAGTACTTC

V: TRBV5-6
size: NA
J: TRBJ2-7
D: NA
CDR3: CASSLGKVGGQPYEQYF
DNA: TGTGCCAGCAGCTTGGGGAAGGTGGGCGGACAGCCCTACGAGCAGTACTTC